These 21 T cell receptor beta chains came from one sample sequenced in a study of blood T cell repertoires in COVID-19. Using immunoSEQ multiplex PCR, the repertoire was profiled, and TCRdb retains in-frame clones only, with some absent. The sample records 250,000 to 300,000 clones, roughly nine tenths being singletons. The sequenced sample consisted of peripheral blood. The receptors originated from a man between 50 and 59 years old with acute or convalescent COVID-19.

The genes are TRBV11-2 and TRBJ1-1, with no clear D. V was cut by 0 bases and J by 0 bases, with 11 bases left in between. The length of the CDR3 is 16 residues. Germline lookup yields CDR1 SGHAT and CDR2 FQNNGV. In DNA form, the CDR3 reads TGTGCCAGCAGCTTAGAGGGTTACAGCATGAACACTGAAGCTTTCTTT. Amino acid sequence: CASSLEGYSMNTEAFF.

The chain carries TRBV3-1 (or the pseudogene TRBV3-2) and TRBJ2-6, with D perhaps TRBD2 (6 bases). The CDR3 sequence is 19 residues long. Germline-derived CDR1 and CDR2 are LGHDT and YNNKEL (reference sequence). The V and J ends lost 5 bases and 0 bases respectively, with 20 bases between them. CDR3 protein: CASSKGLARGTSGANVLTF. CDR3 nucleotides: TGTGCCAGCAGCAAAGGACTTGCTCGGGGGACCTCTGGGGCCAACGTCCTGACTTTC.

This sequence joins TRBV5-8 and TRBJ2-5; TRBD1 matches at 8 bases. The CDR3 runs 19 residues. V shed 3 bases, J shed 5 bases, and the junction held 21 bases outside the gene matches. The germline V gene has CDR1 SGHTS and CDR2 YDEGEE. The CDR3 region is CASSSGFVPRQGSGETQYF. As DNA, the CDR3 is TGTGCCAGCAGCTCTGGGTTCGTTCCGAGACAGGGGTCGGGGGAGACCCAGTACTTC.

This sequence joins TRBV5-1 and TRBJ2-3; D unclear. V dropped 1 base and J dropped 6 bases, with 12 bases sitting between them. Germline assignment: CDR1 SGHRS and CDR2 YFSETQ. CDR3 length: 14 residues. CDR3 region: CASSLRSVEDTQYF. The CDR3 nucleotides read TGCGCCAGCAGCTTGCGGTCCGTCGAGGATACGCAGTATTTT. Full variable domain (rest looked up from reference TRBV5-1 and TRBJ2-3): KAGVTQTPRYLIKTRGQQVTLSCSPISGHRSVSWYQQTPGQGLQFLFEYFSETQRNKGNFPGRFSGRQFSNSRSEMNVSTLELGDSALYLCASSLRSVEDTQYFGPGTRLTVL.

The chain links TRBV7-3 to TRBJ2-3; D perhaps matches TRBD2 (6 bases). This CDR3 is 16 amino acids long. From germline, CDR1 is SGHTA and CDR2 FQGTGA. With 6 bases removed from V and 6 bases from J, the gap between germline ends came to 22 bases. In DNA form, the CDR3 reads TGTGCCAGCAGTCCGGGAGAGTCTAGTAAGTCGGATACGCAGTATTTT. It yields the protein CASSPGESSKSDTQYF.

The chain uses TRBV5-5 and TRBJ2-5; 10 bases are a match to TRBD2. CDR1 and CDR2 (germline): SGHKS, YYEKEE (reference sequence). V shed 2 bases, J shed 3 bases, and the junction held 7 bases outside the gene matches. This CDR3 region has 16 residues. This CDR3 reads CASSFPRSGGEETQYF. The CDR3 nucleotides read TGTGCCAGCAGCTTCCCCCGGAGCGGGGGGGAAGAGACCCAGTACTTC.

The chain recombines TRBV19 with TRBJ1-2, with a tentative D call TRBD1 (5 bases). V gave up 4 bases and J gave up 5 bases, with 23 bases separating them. The CDR3 has 17 amino acids. CDR1 and CDR2 (germline): LNHDA, SQIVND (reference sequence). The CDR3 here is CASSTTDKFLSRYGYTF. The DNA of the CDR3 is TGTGCCAGTAGTACTACGGACAAGTTCCTCTCTAGGTATGGCTACACCTTC.

The chain joins TRBV4-1 to TRBJ2-1; 8 nucleotides agree with TRBD2. CDR1 MGHRA and CDR2 YSYEKL come from the germline V gene. The J segment lost 4 bases and the V segment lost 4 bases, leaving 6 bases of the junction unmatched. The CDR3 consists of 15 residues. The CDR3 DNA reads TGCGCCAGCAGCCCCCAGAGCGGGGGTTACAATGAGCAGTTCTTC. Amino acids: CASSPQSGGYNEQFF.

The CDR3 protein is CASSPPGTGAGRAEAFF. The CDR3 bases are TGTGCCAGCTCACCGCCCGGGACAGGGGCCGGGAGGGCTGAAGCTTTCTTT. This chain connects TRBV18 to TRBJ1-1; 10 nucleotides agree with TRBD1. The germline gives CDR1 KGHSH, CDR2 LQKENI. CDR3 size: 17 residues. After removal of 3 bases from V and 6 bases from J, the junction contained 13 bases not matched to a gene.

The chain joins TRBV30 to TRBJ2-6, with D unclear. In germline, CDR1 is GTSNPN, CDR2 SVGIG (reference sequence). The CDR3 contains 16 residues. Trimming cost V 2 bases and J 5 bases, with 16 bases left between them. The CDR3 region has the DNA TGTGCCTGGAGTCCTGCCGGGTCCGTTAGGGCCAACGTCCTGACTTTC. Its protein is CAWSPAGSVRANVLTF.

This rearrangement joins TRBV18 to TRBJ1-6; 9 bases map to TRBD1. After removal of 6 bases from V and 5 bases from J, the junction contained 5 bases not matched to a gene. The germline gives CDR1 KGHSH, CDR2 LQKENI. The CDR3 is made up of 15 amino acids. The CDR3 DNA reads TGTGCCAGCTCGGGACAGGGTGACAATAATTCACCCCTCCACTTT. Residues: CASSGQGDNNSPLHF.

The chain carries TRBV14 and TRBJ1-1, with 7 positions matching TRBD1. V was clipped by 2 bases and J by 7 bases; unmatched bases: 4. CDR3 length equals 13 residues. Germline V lookup: CDR1 SGHDN, CDR2 FVKESK. The CDR3 sequence: CASSQRQGGEAFF. Here the CDR3 DNA reads TGTGCCAGCAGCCAAAGACAGGGCGGTGAAGCTTTCTTT.

This clone was counted a few times. The gene calls are TRBV4-2 and TRBJ1-1; D unresolved. Germline CDR1 and CDR2: LGHNA and YNFKEQ. The CDR3 contains 15 residues. Trimming pared 1 base from V and 1 base from J, leaving 10 bases between. CDR3 sequence reads: CASSQGAIGNTEAFF. As DNA, the CDR3 is TGTGCCAGCAGCCAAGGAGCGATTGGGAACACTGAAGCTTTCTTT.

The V call is TRBV5-1, the J call TRBJ2-3; no firm D call. The V end was cut by 0 bases, the J end by 0 bases, with 14 bases between. CDR3 length: 17 residues. Germline V gene data show CDR1 as SGHRS and CDR2 as YFSETQ. CDR3 region: CASSLGPRGVSTDTQYF. DNA of the CDR3: TGCGCCAGCAGCTTGGGTCCCAGAGGAGTTAGCACAGATACGCAGTATTTT.

The genes are TRBV5-1 and TRBJ2-5; no reliable D call. The germline V gene has CDR1 SGHRS and CDR2 YFSETQ. Trimming took 0 bases from V and 1 from J, leaving 7 bases between them. There are 14 residues in the CDR3. CDR3: CASSLGGTQETQYF. The CDR3 region has the DNA TGCGCCAGCAGCTTGGGAGGCACCCAAGAGACCCAGTACTTC.

This clone was detected a few times. This rearrangement joins TRBV15 to TRBJ2-3, with 8 bases aligning to TRBD2. CDR3 length: 16 amino acids. Germline V gene data show CDR1 as LNHNV and CDR2 as YYDKDF (reference sequence). Trimming removed 0 bases from V and 6 bases from J; junction bases left unmatched: 8. The chain's CDR3 is CATSRDSGGLVDTQYF. The CDR3 DNA reads TGTGCCACCAGCAGAGACAGCGGGGGTTTAGTTGATACGCAGTATTTT.

The rearrangement links TRBV30 to TRBJ1-1; D not certain. V was trimmed by 5 bases and J by 10 bases, leaving 14 bases between them. The CDR3 sequence is 11 residues long. Germline lookup yields CDR1 GTSNPN and CDR2 SVGIG (reference sequence). DNA of the CDR3: TGTGCCTGGTTTTACGGGGTTGCAGCTTTCTTT. As protein: CAWFYGVAAFF.

Written as DNA, the CDR3 is TGTGCCAGCAATCGTCCCTCTGAAGCTTTCTTT. Residues: CASNRPSEAFF. The chain couples TRBV6-5 to TRBJ1-1; D is undetermined. CDR1 MNHEY and CDR2 SVGAGI come from the germline V gene. The V and J ends lost 7 bases and 6 bases respectively, with 9 bases between them. CDR3 length: 11 amino acids.

The chain combines TRBV27 with TRBJ2-2, with 7 bases lining up with TRBD1. The V segment lost 6 bases and the J segment 3 bases; nucleotides outside the gene matches: 4. Germline values: CDR1 MNHEY, CDR2 SMNVEV (reference sequence). This CDR3 has 14 residues. CDR3 in DNA: TGTGCCAGCAGCCGGACAGGACACACCGGGGAGCTGTTTTTT. Translating it yields CASSRTGHTGELFF.

The chain has TRBV14 and TRBJ1-2; TRBD1 is a possible D gene (5 bases). Trimming removed 4 bases at V and 4 bases at J, with 10 bases between. CDR1 is SGHDN, CDR2 FVKESK, per germline. The CDR3 totals 13 residues. This CDR3 is CASSPTVTYGYTF. Here the CDR3 DNA reads TGTGCCAGCAGCCCGACAGTGACCTATGGCTACACCTTC.

The genes are TRBV25-1 and TRBJ2-2; 12 bases line up with TRBD2. The CDR3 covers 17 residues. The germline CDR1 and CDR2 sequences are MGHDK and SYGVNS. V trimming: 4 bases; J trimming: 7 bases; junction bases outside the gene matches: 10. DNA for the CDR3: TGTGCCAGCAGTGGCTTGACTAGCGGGGGCACATACGGGGAGCTGTTTTTT. This gives the protein CASSGLTSGGTYGELFF.